A single sample gave rise to the 28 T cell receptor beta chains below, sequenced in a study of blood T cell repertoires in COVID-19. Method: immunoSEQ multiplex PCR; TCRdb's copy keeps in-frame clones and lacks some. This table has around 300,000 clones, roughly 88% appearing once. Material: PBMCs or T cells enriched from blood (not recorded which). The source is a woman in her twenties or thirties who had recovered from COVID-19.

The gene calls are TRBV6-1 and TRBJ1-6; D ambiguous. CDR3 length equals 15 residues. Germline CDR1 MNHNS, CDR2 SASEGT. V was clipped by 0 bases and J by 4 bases, with 7 bases between them. The CDR3 reads CASSEAPRYNSPLHF. The DNA of the CDR3 is TGTGCCAGCAGTGAAGCCCCCCGGTATAATTCACCCCTCCACTTT.

The V call is TRBV27, the J call TRBJ2-1; 8 bases map to TRBD2. The germline CDR1 and CDR2 sequences are MNHEY and SMNVEV (reference sequence). The CDR3 has 19 residues. J was trimmed by 1 base and V by 8 bases; bases with no gene match: 19. The CDR3 reads CASREGGGPQPLSYNEQFF. CDR3 DNA sequence: TGTGCCAGCCGGGAGGGGGGGGGACCCCAGCCCCTTTCCTACAATGAGCAGTTCTTC.

The chain carries TRBV5-4 and TRBJ2-2; TRBD1 matches at 9 bases. The J segment lost 0 bases and the V segment lost 3 bases, leaving 3 bases of the junction unmatched. The CDR3 is 16 residues long. The germline gives CDR1 SGHNT, CDR2 YYREEE (reference sequence). The CDR3 DNA reads TGTGCCAGCAGCTCCCGGGACAGGGCGAACACCGGGGAGCTGTTTTTT. Its protein product is CASSSRDRANTGELFF.

The chain couples TRBV6-6 to TRBJ2-1, with 9 bases lining up with TRBD2. This CDR3 contains 15 residues. The trim removed 4 bases at V and 9 bases at J, leaving 10 bases unmatched. Germline CDR1 is MNHNY and CDR2 is SVGAGI (reference sequence). The CDR3 nucleotides are TGTGCCAGCAGTTCTGGCGGGGGGGGCGCTACTGAGCAGTTCTTC. As protein: CASSSGGGGATEQFF.

The rearrangement links TRBV11-3 to TRBJ2-2; D call uncertain. There are 14 residues in the CDR3. Germline V gene lookup returns CDR1 SGHNT and CDR2 YENEEA. V lost 3 bases, J lost 4 bases, and 9 bases lay in between. In nucleotides, the CDR3 is TGTGCCAGCAGCTTTAGTACAGTCACCGGGGAGCTGTTTTTT. Its protein is CASSFSTVTGELFF.

The gene calls are TRBV18 and TRBJ2-5; 7 bases are shared with TRBD2. The CDR3 loop spans 17 amino acids. Germline lookup yields CDR1 KGHSH and CDR2 LQKENI. Unmatched junction bases numbered 12, after V lost 1 base and J lost 4 bases. CDR3 bases: TGTGCCAGCTCACCACTGCTAGGACTAGGGGCACGAGAGACCCAGTACTTC. As protein: CASSPLLGLGARETQYF. Full variable domain (remainder filled in from reference TRBV18 and TRBJ2-5): NAGVMQNPRHLVRRRGQEARLRCSPMKGHSHVYWYRQLPEEGLKFMVYLQKENIIDESGMPKERFSAEFPKEGPSILRIQQVVRGDSAAYFCASSPLLGLGARETQYFGPGTRLLVL.

This chain connects TRBV30 to TRBJ1-4; 7 nucleotides align to TRBD1. The CDR3 loop spans 14 amino acids. Germline trimming cut 0 bases from V and 8 bases from J; bases unmatched to any gene: 6. CDR1 and CDR2 from the germline V gene are GTSNPN and SVGIG (reference sequence). The CDR3 sequence is CAWSVWQGDEKLFF. In nucleotides, the CDR3 is TGTGCCTGGAGTGTTTGGCAGGGGGACGAAAAACTGTTTTTT.

V usage is TRBV5-6 and J usage is TRBJ2-2, with 7 nucleotides matching TRBD2. Trimming removed 0 bases from V and 11 bases from J; junction bases left unmatched: 16. The CDR3 contains 17 residues. Germline values: CDR1 SGHDT, CDR2 YYEEEE. CDR3 sequence reads: CASSLGARLALGRELFF. CDR3 bases: TGTGCCAGCAGCTTGGGGGCCCGACTAGCTCTGGGTCGAGAGCTGTTTTTT.

This clone was picked up a small number of times. This chain joins TRBV4-2 and TRBJ1-1; D uncertain. CDR1 and CDR2 from the germline V gene are LGHNA and YNFKEQ. Deletions cut 0 bases from V and 5 bases from J, with 10 bases between. This CDR3 has 14 residues. CDR3 region: CASSQERRGTEAFF. CDR3 nucleotide sequence: TGTGCCAGCAGCCAAGAACGGCGCGGGACTGAAGCTTTCTTT.

This sequence joins TRBV9 and TRBJ2-2; TRBD2 matches 8 bases. V was pared by 5 bases and J by 3 bases, with 12 bases of the junction left unmatched. This CDR3 has 17 residues. Germline-derived CDR1 and CDR2 are SGDLS and YYNGEE. The CDR3 DNA reads as TGTGCCAGCAGTAATAACGTCCGGGAGGGCCACACCGGGGAGCTGTTTTTT. Amino acid sequence: CASSNNVREGHTGELFF.

The chain couples TRBV4-3 to TRBJ1-2; tentative D call: TRBD1 (6 bases). CDR1 is LGHNA, CDR2 YSLEER, per germline. Trimming shortened V by 1 base and J by 2 bases, and 14 bases separated the two germline ends. The CDR3 extends over 16 amino acids. CDR3 loop: CASSQVWAGANYGYTF. CDR3 in DNA: TGCGCCAGCAGCCAAGTATGGGCAGGGGCGAACTATGGCTACACCTTC.

The chain has TRBV27 and TRBJ2-4, with 12 bases that match TRBD2. Germline-derived CDR1 and CDR2 are MNHEY and SMNVEV (reference sequence). There are 16 residues in the CDR3. V lost 3 bases and J lost 3; bases outside the gene matches: 3. CDR3 in amino acids: CASSLTSGSGKNIQYF. In DNA, the CDR3 is TGTGCCAGCAGTTTGACTAGCGGGAGTGGCAAAAACATTCAGTACTTC.

The chain has TRBV28 and TRBJ1-5; D may be TRBD1 (6 bases). The CDR3 is 20 residues long. V was cut by 2 bases and J by 0 bases, with 23 bases left in between. Germline CDR1 is MDHEN and CDR2 is SYDVKM. The CDR3: CASSLEGQPFRDTSNQPQHF. CDR3 nucleotides: TGTGCCAGCAGTTTAGAGGGTCAACCCTTCCGGGACACTAGCAATCAGCCCCAGCATTTT.

This rearrangement joins TRBV27 to TRBJ2-5; 8 bases align to TRBD2. Trimming at V came to 6 bases and at J to 3 bases, leaving 9 bases not matched to a gene. The CDR3 is made up of 15 amino acids. In germline, CDR1 is MNHEY, CDR2 SMNVEV (reference sequence). In DNA, the CDR3 is TGTGCCAGCAGCCGGGGTGGTAGCGGGAAAGAGACCCAGTACTTC. This encodes CASSRGGSGKETQYF.

Turning to this clone: Germline is not matched at one junction end, which may reflect a read error. The chain joins TRBV2 to TRBJ1-4; possible D gene TRBD1, 6 bases. The germline CDR1 and CDR2 sequences are SNHLY and FYNNEI. This CDR3 has 19 residues. The CDR3 DNA follows: TGTGCCAGCAGTGATACCATAAGGAAACCGGGACAACGATGGATAATACCCTATTTT. Translated, it gives CASSDTIRKPGQRWIIPYF.

The chain joins TRBV4-1 to TRBJ2-7, with TRBD2 matching over 13 bases. Germline CDR1 and CDR2: MGHRA and YSYEKL. Trimming at V came to 7 bases and at J to 7 bases, leaving 10 bases not matched to a gene. This CDR3 has 15 residues. For the CDR3, the DNA is TGCGCCAGCACCCTTCGACTAGCGGGAGGTAGTGAGCAGTACTTC. Amino acid sequence: CASTLRLAGGSEQYF.

The chain uses TRBV23-1 and TRBJ1-1, with D unresolved. TRBV23-1 carries the ORF label, with uncertain function. Trimming removed 0 bases from V and 12 bases from J, with 14 bases in between. This CDR3 is 13 amino acids long. As DNA, the CDR3 is TGCGCCAGCAGTCAATCGAGAAGAGTAAGAACTTTCTTT. This codes for CASSQSRRVRTFF.

This chain links TRBV6-1 with TRBJ2-3; 8 bases map to TRBD2. There are 16 residues in the CDR3. Germline V gene lookup returns CDR1 MNHNS and CDR2 SASEGT. J was trimmed by 1 base and V by 2 bases; bases with no gene match: 5. CDR3 sequence (DNA): TGTGCCAGCAGTGAAATGGTGACTAGCGGCACAGATACGCAGTATTTT. Translating it yields CASSEMVTSGTDTQYF.

The chain has TRBV25-1 and TRBJ2-7, with 7 positions matching TRBD1. CDR1 is MGHDK, CDR2 SYGVNS, per germline. Trimming cost V 6 bases and J 4 bases; bases outside gene matches: 6. The length of the CDR3 is 13 residues. In nucleotides, the CDR3 is TGTGCCAGCAGCCGGACAGGCAGGTACGAGCAGTACTTC. It is translated as CASSRTGRYEQYF.

This chain connects TRBV6-1 to TRBJ2-7; 8 bases fit TRBD1. After removal of 1 base from V and 3 bases from J, the junction contained 8 bases not matched to a gene. The CDR3 sequence is 16 residues long. CDR1 and CDR2 (germline): MNHNS, SASEGT. CDR3 amino acids: CASSEGPGQDYYEQYF. CDR3 nucleotide sequence: TGTGCCAGCAGTGAAGGGCCGGGACAGGACTACTACGAGCAGTACTTC.

The chain carries TRBV15 and TRBJ1-6; 8 positions match TRBD1. Germline V gene sequence: CDR1 LNHNV, CDR2 YYDKDF (reference sequence). After removal of 0 bases from V and 10 bases from J, the junction contained 5 bases not matched to a gene. The CDR3 consists of 15 residues. For the CDR3, the DNA is TGTGCCACCAGCAGAGAAGGACAGGGAGGATCACCCCTCCACTTT. Translated: CATSREGQGGSPLHF.

This clone was counted a single time. This rearrangement joins TRBV7-2 to TRBJ2-2; D is undetermined. V was shortened by 1 base and J by 8 bases, with 14 bases between the two germline ends. CDR1 and CDR2 from the germline V gene are SGHTA and FQGNSA. CDR3 size: 15 residues. CDR3 region: CASSLVVTQAGELFF. CDR3 DNA: TGTGCCAGCAGCTTAGTCGTAACCCAAGCAGGGGAGCTGTTTTTT.

The chain recombines TRBV7-3 with TRBJ2-1; 11 bases fit TRBD1. Losses at the gene ends were 6 bases for V and 6 bases for J; bases not matched to a gene: 4. CDR1 is SGHTA, CDR2 FQGTGA, per germline. The CDR3 is 14 residues long. The CDR3 DNA sequence: TGTGCCAGCAGACCCGGGACAGGGGGCAATGAGCAGTTCTTC. Encoded protein: CASRPGTGGNEQFF.

V usage is TRBV19 and J usage is TRBJ2-3; unclear D gene. The CDR3 has 12 amino acids. The germline V gene has CDR1 LNHDA and CDR2 SQIVND (reference sequence). V lost 1 base, J lost 3 bases, and 2 bases lay in between. In nucleotides, the CDR3 is TGTGCCAGTAGTATAGCGACAGATACGCAGTATTTT. Translated, it gives CASSIATDTQYF.

The rearrangement uses TRBV5-1 and TRBJ2-7; 7 bases are a match to TRBD1. Germline CDR1 and CDR2: SGHRS and YFSETQ. J gave up 2 bases and V 6 bases, and 5 bases lay outside the gene matches. The CDR3 spans 13 residues. DNA for the CDR3: TGCGCCAGCACTAGACAGGGCGCCTACGAGCAGTACTTC. Amino acids: CASTRQGAYEQYF.

The V and J genes are TRBV29-1 and TRBJ2-7; TRBD1 matches 9 bases. J was trimmed by 9 bases and V by 0 bases; bases with no gene match: 18. The CDR3 loop spans 17 amino acids. From germline, CDR1 is SQVTM and CDR2 ANQGSEA. Here the CDR3 DNA reads TGCAGCGTTGAAGACTGGGACAGGGACGACCTATTAAACGGGCAGTACTTC. The encoded protein is CSVEDWDRDDLLNGQYF.

J is TRBJ1-1 and V is TRBV19; a weak D match, TRBD1 (6 bases). The germline V gene has CDR1 LNHDA and CDR2 SQIVND (reference sequence). The CDR3 contains 17 residues. V was clipped by 8 bases and J by 3 bases, with 25 bases between them. CDR3 sequence: CASAKGRGEVWDTEAFF. CDR3 in DNA: TGTGCCAGTGCCAAGGGCAGGGGAGAAGTATGGGACACTGAAGCTTTCTTT.

This chain links TRBV7-3 with TRBJ1-5, with a tentative D call TRBD1 (6 bases). This CDR3 contains 15 residues. V dropped 5 bases and J dropped 6 bases, with 17 bases sitting between them. Per the germline V gene, CDR1 is SGHTA and CDR2 is FQGTGA. The chain's CDR3 is CASSPRGGPGQPQHF. The CDR3, as DNA: TGTGCCAGCAGCCCGAGAGGGGGACCGGGTCAGCCCCAGCATTTT.